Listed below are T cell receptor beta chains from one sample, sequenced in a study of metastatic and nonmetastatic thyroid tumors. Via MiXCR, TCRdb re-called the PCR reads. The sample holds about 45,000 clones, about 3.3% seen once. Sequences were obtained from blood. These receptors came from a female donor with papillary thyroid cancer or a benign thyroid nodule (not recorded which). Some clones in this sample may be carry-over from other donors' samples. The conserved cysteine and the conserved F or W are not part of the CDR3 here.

cdr3_aa: SARSPNTGELF
v_call: TRBV20-1

cdr3_aa: AIRAGGESTDTQY
v_call: TRBV10-3

cdr3_aa: AWSVLAGTGELF
v_call: TRBV30

cdr3_aa: ASSLEQGSSYEQY
v_call: TRBV5-1

cdr3_aa: ASSRGGTYNEQF
v_call: TRBV18

cdr3_aa: ATSDSGLSNQPQH
v_call: TRBV24-1

cdr3_aa: ASSEAAGSSYEQY
v_call: TRBV6-1

cdr3_aa: SAVAGVTDTQY
v_call: TRBV20-1

cdr3_aa: AISGKAGTTFYEQY
v_call: TRBV10-3

cdr3_aa: ASSWSGTGDEQF
v_call: TRBV7-3

cdr3_aa: ASGRTGEPPLH
v_call: TRBV5-1

cdr3_aa: ASSLTAGGSGELF
v_call: TRBV5-1

cdr3_aa: ASSISGELETKY
v_call: TRBV7-2

cdr3_aa: ASSYVINQPQH
v_call: TRBV6-9

cdr3_aa: ASESAGNTIY
v_call: TRBV7-9

cdr3_aa: SANSRLAGLYEQY
v_call: TRBV20-1

cdr3_aa: ASSPPDLGNTIY
v_call: TRBV28

cdr3_aa: ASRSSGRAQNEQF
v_call: TRBV2

cdr3_aa: ASIVSGANSPLH
v_call: TRBV6-4

cdr3_aa: ASSFWTSGSLSNNEQF
v_call: TRBV12-3/TRBV12-4

cdr3_aa: ASSPNSGPQETQY
v_call: TRBV6-4

cdr3_aa: ATSGRDRGSPLH
v_call: TRBV15

cdr3_aa: ASSLGVSYEQY
v_call: TRBV5-6

cdr3_aa: ASKLGARNEQF
v_call: TRBV12-3/TRBV12-4

cdr3_aa: SARLTGGETQY
v_call: TRBV20-1

cdr3_aa: ASSFTVSYEQY
v_call: TRBV27

cdr3_aa: AISDFVGGNTGELF
v_call: TRBV10-3

cdr3_aa: ASTLTSQGDTQY
v_call: TRBV11-2

cdr3_aa: SARGVAGIDEQF
v_call: TRBV20-1

cdr3_aa: ASSLGDNTEAF
v_call: TRBV6-4

cdr3_aa: ASSIKDFSNQPQH
v_call: TRBV19

cdr3_aa: SARGVGYEQY
v_call: TRBV20-1

cdr3_aa: ASSIVGSYEQY
v_call: TRBV19

cdr3_aa: ASQPGTNTGELF
v_call: TRBV9

cdr3_aa: ASSSLLGYNAEAF
v_call: TRBV28

cdr3_aa: AISAPGQGGGEQF
v_call: TRBV10-3

cdr3_aa: SAIGTSAYNEQF
v_call: TRBV20-1

cdr3_aa: ASSPVGQSWVQY
v_call: TRBV7-9

cdr3_aa: ASSTRLTDTQY
v_call: TRBV18

cdr3_aa: ASSLEAMSVNNEQF
v_call: TRBV5-1

cdr3_aa: SASKFPERGSYDQY
v_call: TRBV20-1